Shown below are 3 T cell receptor beta chains from a single sample sequenced in a study of blood T cell repertoires in COVID-19. TCRdb's table, derived via immunoSEQ multiplex PCR, lists solely in-frame clones and lacks some. The sample holds around 100,000 clones, over 75% seen once. Sequencing input: peripheral blood. The receptors were gathered from a man younger than 40 in a cohort sampled during active COVID-19.

CDR3 protein: CASSLGQEGNTIYF. As DNA, the CDR3 is TGCGCCAGCAGCTTGGGACAAGAGGGAAACACCATATATTTT. The chain carries TRBV5-1 and TRBJ1-3; D gene unclear. The CDR3 runs 14 residues. V was clipped by 0 bases and J by 4 bases, with 8 bases between them. Germline CDR1 is SGHRS and CDR2 is YFSETQ.

This chain connects TRBV19 to TRBJ1-5, with D perhaps matching TRBD1 (5 bases). From germline, CDR1 is LNHDA and CDR2 SQIVND (reference sequence). V lost 4 bases, J lost 7 bases, and 8 bases lay in between. The CDR3 is 12 residues long. CDR3 coding DNA: TGTGCCAGTAGTAGGGGGGACCAGCCCCAGCATTTT. It encodes CASSRGDQPQHF. The full variable domain, in which reference TRBV19 and TRBJ1-5 provide the parts outside the CDR3, is DGGITQSPKYLFRKEGQNVTLSCEQNLNHDAMYWYRQDPGQGLRLIYYSQIVNDFQKGDIAEGYSVSREKKESFPLTVTSAQKNPTAFYLCASSRGDQPQHFGDGTRLSIL.

The chain recombines TRBV12-5 with TRBJ2-3; 11 nucleotides agree with TRBD2. CDR3 length: 17 amino acids. V gave up 2 bases and J gave up 1 base; unmatched junction bases: 5. Germline lookup yields CDR1 LGHNT and CDR2 FRNRAP. CDR3 coding DNA: TGTGCTAGTGGTTTGATACGGACTAGCGGGCGCACAGATACGCAGTATTTT. Its protein product is CASGLIRTSGRTDTQYF.